This TCR beta chain was documented in a study of T cell responses to AZD1222 COVID-19 vaccine. Study-wide results and limits: Repertoires were obtained only post-peak T cell response. Per reports, nearly half of all spike-specific TCRs target regions that are unmutated in variants. Elevations in Spike-specific TCR breadth and depth followed administration of two AZD1222 doses. Donors were chiefly white British, with a greater number of females, and clonal diversity was perhaps underestimated.

To note about this clone: Antigen: not known.

Some clones are missing from TCRdb's copy, which holds only in-frame ones; the method was immunoSEQ multiplex PCR. This table holds 150,000 to 200,000 clones, roughly 92% found once. The sequencing here drew on peripheral blood, taken on day 0 of AZD1222 vaccination. This TCR came from an adult in good health.

The CDR3 DNA sequence: TGTGCCACCTCAGGGGGGCCTGGCGGTTTATCCTACGAGCAGTACTTC. It specifies CATSGGPGGLSYEQYF. The chain joins TRBV19 to TRBJ2-7, with D possibly being TRBD1 (7 bases). Germline V gives CDR1 LNHDA, CDR2 SQIVND (reference sequence). The ends were cut back, 10 bases at V and 1 base at J, with 23 bases in the middle. The CDR3 contains 16 residues.